This T cell receptor beta chain appears in the sequencing data of a study of blood T cells in healthy people across ages. For the study at large: The template switching approach captured approximately one barcoded beta molecule for every two T cells.

This CDR3 is 13 amino acids long. Germline lookup yields CDR1 GTSNPN and CDR2 SVGIG (reference sequence). Next came a second PCR, run for about 6 to 11 cycles, which used a sample-barcoded 5' primer along with a J-beta primer mix. Tags on each cDNA molecule came from a template-switch adaptor with 12 random nucleotides. TCRdb independently ran MiXCR on the 5' RACE reads; one entry per CDR3 protein. The table has fewer than 2,000,000 distinct CDR3 sequences, roughly 32% seen once; the top ten hold approximately 10%. Study conclusions and caveats: Among T cells, TCR beta diversity per million cells dropped roughly linearly as age rose.

This clonotype was seen only a few times. Its target is unknown. Per sample, a minimum of 6 million PBMCs were isolated. Source material: blood. The rearrangement uses TRBV30 and TRBJ2-4, with 7 bases aligning to TRBD2. The closer fit of TRBJ2-7 to the DNA end suggests the J call may be wrong. The origin of this receptor is a woman aged 25 to 39 in good health. This CDR3 is CAWSVGSGFEQYF. The CDR3 DNA is TGTGCCTGGAGTGTCGGTAGCGGGTTCGAGCAGTACTTC.